This entry lists 25 T cell receptor beta chains sequenced from one sample in a study of blood T cell repertoires in COVID-19. Using immunoSEQ multiplex PCR, the repertoire was profiled, and TCRdb retains in-frame clones only, with some absent. The sample carries under 250,000 clones, roughly 80% recorded once. The specimen was peripheral blood. The receptor set was obtained from a woman under 30 with acute or convalescent COVID-19.

V gene TRBV27 combines with J gene TRBJ2-7; 8 positions agree with TRBD1. The CDR3 spans 14 residues. Looked up from germline, CDR1 is MNHEY and CDR2 is SMNVEV (reference sequence). J was trimmed by 3 bases and V by 3 bases; bases with no gene match: 4. The DNA of the CDR3 is TGTGCCAGCAGTTTCGACAGGGGTGGCTACGAGCAGTACTTC. Its translation is CASSFDRGGYEQYF.

The genes are TRBV19 and TRBJ2-1, with TRBD2 identical over 9 bases. Germline-derived CDR1 and CDR2 are LNHDA and SQIVND (reference sequence). CDR3 length: 18 residues. J lost 7 bases, V lost 10 bases, and 23 bases had no gene match. The CDR3 spells CATRGRTGTSLLRNEQFF. CDR3 in DNA: TGTGCCACTAGGGGGAGGACCGGGACTAGCCTTCTGCGTAATGAGCAGTTCTTC.

The chain links TRBV23-1 to TRBJ2-2, with D possibly being TRBD1 (6 bases). TRBV23-1 is an ORF, and what it does is uncertain. V was pared by 9 bases and J by 4 bases, with 18 bases between. The CDR3 length is 15 residues. CDR3 sequence (DNA): TGCGCCAGTAGCTACCGGGACAACCCCACCGGGGAGCTGTTTTTT. Translated: CASSYRDNPTGELFF.

The chain is built from TRBV4-3 and TRBJ2-7; D possibly corresponds to TRBD2 (5 bases). Germline V gene data show CDR1 as LGHNA and CDR2 as YSLEER. CDR3 length: 15 residues. Trimming cost V 0 bases and J 2 bases, with 11 bases left between them. Here the CDR3 DNA reads TGCGCCAGCAGCCAAGATACGGGGTTGCCCTACGAGCAGTACTTC. Its protein product is CASSQDTGLPYEQYF.

The chain couples TRBV4-1 to TRBJ2-1, with TRBD2 identical over 11 bases. There are 18 residues in the CDR3. From germline, CDR1 is MGHRA and CDR2 YSYEKL. V was clipped by 0 bases and J by 5 bases; unmatched bases: 9. The CDR3 region has the DNA TGCGCCAGCAGCCAAGACCCTTCACTAGCGGGAGCGGACAATGAGCAGTTCTTC. Encoded protein: CASSQDPSLAGADNEQFF.

The chain couples TRBV7-5 to TRBJ2-1; the table's D call, TRBD2, was not checked against the DNA. TRBV7-5 is noted as a pseudogene. The CDR3 runs 17 residues. The CDR3 loop is CARPRPKKREAEDEQFF. The DNA for the CDR3 is TGTGCCAGACCCCGCCCTAAGAAGCGGGAGGCGGAGGATGAGCAGTTCTTC.

The rearrangement uses TRBV7-9 and TRBJ1-5; unclear D gene. In germline, CDR1 is SEHNR, CDR2 FQNEAQ (reference sequence). This CDR3 is built from 12 residues. The V end was cut by 5 bases, the J end by 4 bases, with 6 bases between. CDR3 loop: CASSPPNQPQHF. Written as DNA, the CDR3 is TGTGCCAGCAGCCCTCCTAATCAGCCCCAGCATTTT. The whole variable domain, filled in from reference TRBV7-9 and TRBJ1-5, reads DTGVSQNPRHKITKRGQNVTFRCDPISEHNRLYWYRQTLGQGPEFLTYFQNEAQLEKSRLLSDRFSAERPKGSFSTLEIQRTEQGDSAMYLCASSPPNQPQHFGDGTRLSIL.

The rearrangement links TRBV5-1 to TRBJ2-7; 9 bases fit TRBD1. The CDR3 is 14 amino acids. Germline assignment: CDR1 SGHRS and CDR2 YFSETQ. V lost 4 bases, J lost 5 bases, and 7 bases stayed unmatched. The chain's CDR3 is CASSLGQGRNEQYF. The CDR3 DNA reads as TGCGCCAGCAGCCTGGGACAGGGTAGGAACGAGCAGTACTTC.

V usage is TRBV7-2 and J usage is TRBJ1-1; 7 bases fit TRBD1. Germline lookup yields CDR1 SGHTA and CDR2 FQGNSA. This CDR3 is 14 amino acids long. J lost 5 bases, V lost 2 bases, and 5 bases had no gene match. The CDR3 spells CASSLSAGGTEAFF. CDR3 nucleotide sequence: TGTGCCAGCAGCTTAAGTGCAGGGGGGACTGAAGCTTTCTTT.

This clone appeared a few times. CDR3 protein: CASRPRTSGSNEQFF. CDR3 in DNA: TGTGCCAGCAGACCTAGGACTAGCGGGAGCAATGAGCAGTTCTTC. The rearrangement uses TRBV6-6 and TRBJ2-1; TRBD2 matches 13 bases. This CDR3 spans 15 amino acids. Trimming cost V 6 bases and J 6 bases; bases outside gene matches: 5. From germline, CDR1 is MNHNY and CDR2 SVGAGI (reference sequence).

The chain employs TRBV29-1 and TRBJ1-2; 7 nucleotides agree with TRBD1. With V trimmed by 5 bases and J by 4 bases, 7 bases remained unmatched. CDR1 SQVTM and CDR2 ANQGSEA come from the germline V gene. The CDR3 length is 13 residues. CDR3 region: CSVSGGGTYGYTF. CDR3 DNA sequence: TGCAGCGTTTCAGGAGGGGGCACCTATGGCTACACCTTC.

This rearrangement joins TRBV30 to TRBJ1-2, with D possibly being TRBD1 (5 bases). CDR3 length: 16 amino acids. The germline CDR1 and CDR2 sequences are GTSNPN and SVGIG (reference sequence). Trimming took 2 bases from V and 2 from J, leaving 18 bases between them. DNA for the CDR3: TGTGCCTGGAGTCCCCACCGACAGAACAGAAACTATGGCTACACCTTC. Its translation is CAWSPHRQNRNYGYTF.

V usage is TRBV28 and J usage is TRBJ2-5; 11 bases line up with TRBD2. The length of the CDR3 is 18 residues. V lost 2 bases to trimming and J lost 0 bases; unmatched junction nucleotides: 8. From germline, CDR1 is MDHEN and CDR2 SYDVKM. DNA of the CDR3: TGTGCCAGCAGTTTAAGGCTAGCGGGAGGTCTGTACCAAGAGACCCAGTACTTC. The encoded protein is CASSLRLAGGLYQETQYF.

The rearrangement uses TRBV27 and TRBJ2-1; the match to TRBD2 covers 12 bases. The CDR3 has 16 amino acids. Germline V CDR1 and CDR2: MNHEY, SMNVEV (reference sequence). The V segment lost 4 bases and the J segment 6 bases; nucleotides outside the gene matches: 7. CDR3 loop: CASSSPSGRAFNEQFF. CDR3 DNA: TGTGCCAGCAGTTCGCCTAGCGGGAGGGCCTTCAATGAGCAGTTCTTC.

This clone was counted once. The rearrangement joins TRBV29-1 to TRBJ2-1; 7 bases fit TRBD2. V gave up 2 bases and J gave up 0 bases; unmatched junction bases: 7. Germline V gene lookup returns CDR1 SQVTM and CDR2 ANQGSEA. This CDR3 contains 16 residues. Here the CDR3 DNA reads TGCAGCGTTGAACGCCTAGCGGATAGCTCCTACAATGAGCAGTTCTTC. Translating it yields CSVERLADSSYNEQFF.

This clone appeared a single time. The chain recombines TRBV12-3 or TRBV12-4 with TRBJ2-4; D gene unclear. This CDR3 region has 13 residues. V lost 6 bases and J lost 0, with 6 bases in between. The CDR3, as DNA: TGTGCCAGCAGGTCCTTAGCCAAAAACATTCAGTACTTC. Translation: CASRSLAKNIQYF.

V usage is TRBV18 and J usage is TRBJ2-3; 9 bases match TRBD1. V was clipped by 10 bases and J by 5 bases; unmatched bases: 7. Germline-derived CDR1 and CDR2 are KGHSH and LQKENI. This CDR3 region has 13 residues. The CDR3 nucleotides read TGTGCCACTACAGGGGGCACAGGAGATACGCAGTATTTT. It specifies CATTGGTGDTQYF.

The chain recombines TRBV7-8 with TRBJ1-3; tentative D call: TRBD1 (6 bases). Germline-derived CDR1 and CDR2 are SGHVS and FQNEAQ. This CDR3 has 15 residues. Trimming stripped 6 bases from V and 4 bases from J, with 16 bases between. The CDR3 region is CASSWRQGRGNTIYF. CDR3 DNA sequence: TGTGCCAGCAGTTGGAGGCAGGGGCGCGGAAACACCATATATTTT.

This clone was detected a few times. The chain combines TRBV14 with TRBJ2-1, with 10 bases aligning to TRBD2. This CDR3 has 13 residues. CDR1 is SGHDN and CDR2 is FVKESK in the germline V gene. J gave up 15 bases and V 3 bases, and 8 bases lay outside the gene matches. As DNA, the CDR3 is TGTGCCAGCAGCCAGGGGCTAGCGGGAGTGAGGTTCTTC. Its translation is CASSQGLAGVRFF.

The chain is built from TRBV29-1 and TRBJ2-7; 10 nucleotides agree with TRBD1. The CDR3 consists of 14 residues. V dropped 6 bases and J dropped 6; count of bases not matched to a gene: 11. Germline V gives CDR1 SQVTM, CDR2 ANQGSEA. The CDR3, as DNA: TGCAGCGTGACCCGGACAGGGGGTATGAGCGAGCAGTACTTC. Its protein is CSVTRTGGMSEQYF.

This clone has only a few counts. Relative to the germline gene, one junction end is altered; a read error may explain this. This chain joins TRBV30 and TRBJ2-3, with 7 bases matching TRBD2. The CDR3 contains 15 residues. Per germline, CDR1 GTSNPN and CDR2 SVGIG (reference sequence). CDR3 nucleotides: TGTGCCTGGAGTGATCTCGGCGGGAGCACGGATACGCAGTATTTT. Translation: CAWSDLGGSTDTQYF.

The chain carries TRBV19 and TRBJ1-1, with D unclear. The CDR3 has 15 residues. V was cut by 6 bases and J by 1 base, with 15 bases left in between. Germline lookup yields CDR1 LNHDA and CDR2 SQIVND (reference sequence). As DNA, the CDR3 is TGTGCCAGTAGGACATCCAGAATGCCGAACACTGAAGCTTTCTTT. Protein product: CASRTSRMPNTEAFF.

The chain is built from TRBV3-1 (or the pseudogene TRBV3-2) and TRBJ2-1; D is possibly TRBD2 (6 bases). Between the trimmed V and J ends, which lost 1 base and 2 bases, there was a span of 9 bases. Germline lookup yields CDR1 LGHDT and CDR2 YNNKEL (reference sequence). The CDR3 consists of 15 residues. The CDR3 here is CASSQGGVAYNEQFF. CDR3 in DNA: TGTGCCAGCAGCCAAGGGGGGGTCGCCTACAATGAGCAGTTCTTC.

The chain uses TRBV19 and TRBJ1-5; D not certain. CDR3 size: 16 residues. Trimming stripped 3 bases from V and 0 bases from J, with 12 bases between. The germline V gene has CDR1 LNHDA and CDR2 SQIVND (reference sequence). The CDR3 coding sequence is TGTGCCAGTAGTATGGCGGCAGAGTATAGCAATCAGCCCCAGCATTTT. Protein: CASSMAAEYSNQPQHF.

The V gene is TRBV4-2, the J gene TRBJ2-1; TRBD2 aligns across 9 bases. The germline V gene has CDR1 LGHNA and CDR2 YNFKEQ. The CDR3 runs to 16 residues. Trimming took 0 bases from V and 6 from J; bases not matched to a gene: 6. CDR3 in DNA: TGTGCCAGCAGCCAAGAGGGTAGCGGGAGTTTCAATGAGCAGTTCTTC. Translating gives CASSQEGSGSFNEQFF.